This section outlines one T cell receptor (beta chain) sequence together with its context. Its antigen is as yet unknown. This sample was included in a study of PD-L1 blockade in urothelial cancer. Study-level background: Patients had been given 0 to 3 earlier chemotherapy regimens.

Time point reported: peripheral blood 6 weeks after treatment start. CDR3 length equals 13 residues. The junction had 1 base not matched to a gene; V was cut back by 0 bases and J by 7 bases. Germline lookup yields CDR1 SGHRS and CDR2 YFSETQ. Study results and caveats: Tumor-linked clones in blood grew more by 3 weeks in durable-benefit patients.

Generated by immunoSEQ multiplex PCR, the TCRdb table keeps only in-frame clones and is missing some. The data contain 20,000 to 25,000 clones, more than 70% of them singletons. The origin of this receptor is a man in his 70s with urothelial cancer. Source: PBMCs, taken around atezolizumab (anti-PD-L1) treatment. The chain links TRBV5-1 to TRBJ2-1, with TRBD1 identical over 7 bases. The CDR3 is CASSLATGNEQFF. The CDR3 DNA is TGCGCCAGCAGCTTGGCGACAGGGAATGAGCAGTTCTTC.